The rows below give T cell receptor beta chains drawn from one sample of a study of identical twins. MiXCR, run by TCRdb on the 5' RACE reads, gives a single entry per CDR3 protein. Of roughly 1,500,000 distinct CDR3 sequences in the sample, less than 35% were seen once. Material: cord blood. These receptors were collected from a newborn girl in good health. The CDR3 runs from the conserved cysteine through the conserved F or W. A D gene is named only where the DNA matches it firmly. Size is omitted from some rows. Given values are once, few, many or a class for expanded clones.

d_call clone_size j_call v_call cdr3_nt cdr3_aa
- - TRBJ2-3 TRBV12-3/TRBV12-4 TGTGCCAGCAGTCCACCGCTGGCGGCAGGGGCGCAGTATTTT CASSPPLAAGAQYF
- - TRBJ1-6 TRBV6-1 TGTGCCAGCAGTGAAGACGGAGGCCATTCACCCCTCCACTTT CASSEDGGHSPLHF
TRBD2 - TRBJ2-1 TRBV18 TGTGCCAGCTCACCACCGTCTAGCGGGCCTTACAATGAGCAGTTCTTC CASSPPSSGPYNEQFF
- - TRBJ2-7 TRBV27 TGTGCCACCAGTTTATCGATCAGTTACGAGCAGTACTTC CATSLSISYEQYF
TRBD1 - TRBJ2-2 TRBV29-1 TGCAGCGTTGAAGAACCCCGACAGGGGTGGGTTCCCGGGGAGCTGTTTTTT CSVEEPRQGWVPGELFF
- few TRBJ2-3 TRBV29-1 TGCAGCGGCGGAGACAGCACAGATACGCAGTATTTT CSGGDSTDTQYF
TRBD1 few TRBJ1-6 TRBV20-1 TGCAGTGCTAGTATAGGGGGCTATTCACCCCTCCACTTT CSASIGGYSPLHF
- - TRBJ1-6 TRBV20-1 TGCAGTGCTAGAGTAGACACGAATAATTCACCCCTCCACTTT CSARVDTNNSPLHF
- - TRBJ2-3 TRBV20-1 TGCAGTGAGGCGGGAACAAAGGCGGGAGATACGCAGTATTTT CSEAGTKAGDTQYF
TRBD2 few TRBJ2-3 TRBV4-2 TGTGCCAGCAGCTTCATAGCGGGGGGGACTAGCACAGATACGCAGTATTTT CASSFIAGGTSTDTQYF
TRBD2 few TRBJ2-1 TRBV27 TGTGCCAGCAGTTCCTGGACTAGCAGTGTTGAGCAGTTCTTC CASSSWTSSVEQFF
TRBD1 once TRBJ2-7 TRBV12-3/TRBV12-4 TGTGCCAGCAGTCTAGAGTACAGGGGGCGCGGGAGAGGGGCCTACGAGCAGTACTTC CASSLEYRGRGRGAYEQYF
TRBD2 few TRBJ2-3 TRBV20-1 TGCAGTGCGAGACTAGCGGAAGCCCGCGTTTCGCAGTATTTT CSARLAEARVSQYF
TRBD2 - TRBJ2-2 TRBV9 TGTGCCAGCAGCGCTAGCGGGGGGGCCACCGGGGAGCTGTTTTTT CASSASGGATGELFF
TRBD2 - TRBJ2-3 TRBV12-3/TRBV12-4 TGTGCCAGCAGTCGGACTAGCGGGATAGCAGATACGCAGTATTTT CASSRTSGIADTQYF
TRBD1 - TRBJ1-4 TRBV12-3/TRBV12-4 TGTGCCAGCAGTTGGGGACAGGCTAATGAAAAACTGTTTTTT CASSWGQANEKLFF
- few TRBJ2-1 TRBV2 TGTGCCAGCAGTGAACCTCCGTACAATGAGCAGTTCTTC CASSEPPYNEQFF
- - TRBJ2-2 TRBV25-1 TGTGCCAGCAGTGAGGGTCAGGGGGAGCTGTTTTTT CASSEGQGELFF
TRBD2 - TRBJ2-1 TRBV20-1 TGCAGTGCCCCACCACTAGCGGAATCCTACAATGAGCAGTTCTTC CSAPPLAESYNEQFF
- few TRBJ2-2 TRBV6-6 TGTGCCAGCAGACAGGGTGTAGGCGGGGAGCTGTTTTTT CASRQGVGGELFF
TRBD2 - TRBJ2-7 TRBV25-1 TGTGCCAGCACCCCAGTCGGGAGGGCCTACAATGAGCAGTACTTC CASTPVGRAYNEQYF
TRBD1 few TRBJ1-1 TRBV13 TGTGCCAGCAGCCGAGCTTGGGGACAGGGCAAGGGTGAAGCTTTCTTT CASSRAWGQGKGEAFF
- - TRBJ1-1 TRBV6-1 TGTGCCAGCACCAGAAATGGGGGAATCACTGGAGCTTTCTTT CASTRNGGITGAFF
- - TRBJ1-2 TRBV29-1 TGCAGCGTTGAGAAAGGGAATGATGGCTACACCTTC CSVEKGNDGYTF
- - TRBJ1-2 TRBV29-1 TGCAGCGTTGTCCCGCAAGGGGGGCGATTTGGCCGCACCTTC CSVVPQGGRFGRTF
TRBD2 few TRBJ2-7 TRBV12-3/TRBV12-4 TGTGCCAGCAGTTTGACCTTAAGACTACATAGCGGGAGCTCCTACGAGCAGTACTTC CASSLTLRLHSGSSYEQYF
- - TRBJ1-2 TRBV27 TGTGCCAGCAGTTTACAACCCCTTGGGGGCTACACCTTC CASSLQPLGGYTF
TRBD2 - TRBJ2-1 TRBV4-1 TGCGCCAGCAGCCACCATCCCATTACTAGCGGGGGCCTCAATGAGCAGTTCTTC CASSHHPITSGGLNEQFF
TRBD2 - TRBJ2-1 TRBV20-1 TGCAGTGCTTGGACTAGCGCTATCTACAATGAGCAGTTCTTC CSAWTSAIYNEQFF
TRBD1 once TRBJ1-1 TRBV12-3/TRBV12-4 TGTGCCAGCAGAACGACAGGGGACACTGAAGCTTTCTTT CASRTTGDTEAFF
- - TRBJ1-6 TRBV14 TGTGCCAGAGCCCCCGACATGTTTGAGGATTCACCCCTCCACTTT CARAPDMFEDSPLHF
- few TRBJ2-5 TRBV5-5 TGTGCCAGCAGCTTTGAAGGGACGAGGGAAGAGACCCAGTACTTC CASSFEGTREETQYF
- - TRBJ2-1 TRBV28 TGTGCCAGCAGTCACCCCGATTACGAGCAGTTCTTC CASSHPDYEQFF